This TCR beta chain was found in a study of cytomegalovirus exposure and HLA in healthy donors. The data were produced by immunoSEQ multiplex PCR, yet TCRdb's version contains in-frame clones alone and is incomplete. The table lists approximately 150,000 clones, 87% of them singletons. As to this clone: Its antigen is still unknown.

Germline CDR1 reads SGHRS; CDR2 reads YFSETQ. The V and J ends lost 0 bases and 5 bases, in that order; junction bases with no gene match: 9. The CDR3 contains 17 residues. Notes on the study in general: It was reportedly the case that the classifier diagnosed cytomegalovirus status with high specificity and sensitivity.

The receptor was isolated from a man aged 18 to 35 in good health and CMV-seropositive. The chain recombines TRBV5-1 with TRBJ2-7, with TRBD2 matching over 12 bases. Sequenced material: PBMCs. This CDR3 is CASSLEGLAGGPDEQYF. DNA of the CDR3: TGCGCCAGCAGCTTGGAGGGCCTAGCGGGGGGGCCTGACGAGCAGTACTTC.